This record concerns one TCR beta chain sequence. Assay used: immunoSEQ multiplex PCR; TCRdb lists only in-frame clones, some missing. The repertoire includes about 74,000 clones, 95% of them detected once, and 0.2% to 0.3% sits in the top ten. This record comes from a study of technical replicates of blood from a few donors. V dropped 6 bases and J dropped 5; count of bases not matched to a gene: 11. The CDR3 is 16 amino acids. Germline V CDR1 and CDR2: ENHRY, SYGVKD. This TCR was recovered from a human donor in good health. V usage is TRBV10-3 and J usage is TRBJ2-2; TRBD1 matches at 8 bases. Material for sequencing was T cells isolated from PBMCs. Here the CDR3 DNA reads TGTGCCATCAGCCTCCCAACAGGGGGATCTACCGGGGAGCTGTTTTTT. Translating gives CAISLPTGGSTGELFF.